These 22 T cell receptor beta chains originate from one sample sequenced in a study of beta chain features in type 1 diabetes. The study reverse transcribed the entire isolated RNA, so it sequenced expressed TCRB transcripts. The table came from immunoSEQ multiplex PCR; TCRdb's copy has only in-frame clones and leaves some out. The sample lists about 400,000 clones, around 12% occurring once. The sample comprised naive CD4+ T cells from blood. The source is a man younger than 30 in good health.

V and J are TRBV10-3 and TRBJ1-1; D not certain. V lost 3 bases and J 5 bases, leaving 7 bases between the germline ends. The germline V gene has CDR1 ENHRY and CDR2 SYGVKD. CDR3 length: 12 amino acids. For the CDR3, the DNA is TGTGCCATCAGTGACAGGCAGACTGAAGCTTTCTTT. This sequence encodes CAISDRQTEAFF.

This clone has more than one count but fewer than ten. The J gene is TRBJ2-3, the V gene TRBV6-1; TRBD1 matches 7 bases. The CDR3 length is 14 residues. The junction had 3 bases not matched to a gene; V was cut back by 1 base and J by 5 bases. Germline V gene data show CDR1 as MNHNS and CDR2 as SASEGT. DNA of the CDR3: TGTGCCAGCAGTGAAGGACAGGGTGGAGATACGCAGTATTTT. This gives the protein CASSEGQGGDTQYF.

The V gene is TRBV29-1, the J gene TRBJ2-1, with TRBD2 identical over 8 bases. This CDR3 contains 14 residues. CDR1 and CDR2 (germline): SQVTM, ANQGSEA. V dropped 2 bases and J dropped 7; count of bases not matched to a gene: 7. In nucleotides, the CDR3 is TGCAGCGTTGAATATAGCGGGGCTATGAATGAGCAGTTCTTC. Its protein is CSVEYSGAMNEQFF.

In nucleotides, the CDR3 is TGTGCCAGCAGTTGGGGACAGGGGGCCACTGAAGCTTTCTTT. This codes for CASSWGQGATEAFF. The chain couples TRBV6-5 to TRBJ1-1; 12 bases align to TRBD1. CDR1 and CDR2 from the germline V gene are MNHEY and SVGAGI. V trimming: 4 bases; J trimming: 4 bases; junction bases outside the gene matches: 1. This CDR3 is built from 14 residues.

This clone was counted between two and nine times. J is TRBJ2-7 and V is TRBV5-1; the D gene is possibly TRBD1 (6 bases). The CDR3 loop spans 13 amino acids. Trimming cost V 4 bases and J 2 bases, with 10 bases left between them. Looked up from germline, CDR1 is SGHRS and CDR2 is YFSETQ. CDR3 coding DNA: TGCGCCAGCAGCCCCGACAGGCCCTACGAGCAGTACTTC. As protein: CASSPDRPYEQYF.

The CDR3 nucleotides are TGTGCCAGCAGCTTTATCTCCCGGGGTGAGCAGTTCTTC. Protein product: CASSFISRGEQFF. The chain links TRBV11-2 to TRBJ2-1; perhaps TRBD2 as D (5 bases). This CDR3 region has 13 residues. V lost 3 bases, J lost 9 bases, and 12 bases lay in between. Per germline, CDR1 SGHAT and CDR2 FQNNGV.

This clone was detected only a few times. The CDR3 spells CASSLGYDTGELFF. DNA for the CDR3: TGCGCCAGCAGCTTGGGCTATGATACCGGGGAGCTGTTTTTT. The V call is TRBV5-1, the J call TRBJ2-2; D remains unclear. CDR1 is SGHRS, CDR2 YFSETQ, per germline. Deletions cut 0 bases from V and 5 bases from J, with 8 bases between. The length of the CDR3 is 14 residues.

This chain links TRBV5-6 with TRBJ1-2; the D is unclear. Germline-derived CDR1 and CDR2 are SGHDT and YYEEEE. The CDR3 length is 13 residues. The V and J ends lost 0 bases and 5 bases respectively, with 8 bases between them. CDR3 bases: TGTGCCAGCAGCTTGGGGCAAATGTATGGCTACACCTTC. This encodes CASSLGQMYGYTF.

The gene calls are TRBV18 and TRBJ1-3, with 7 bases aligning to TRBD1. Germline CDR1 is KGHSH and CDR2 is LQKENI. The junction had 3 bases not matched to a gene; V was cut back by 7 bases and J by 0 bases. There are 14 residues in the CDR3. DNA for the CDR3: TGTGCCAGCTATTGGACAGGCTCTGGAAACACCATATATTTT. Residues: CASYWTGSGNTIYF.

A few counts support this clone. V and J are TRBV21-1 and TRBJ2-7; the table calls TRBD2, which could not be checked here. TRBV21-1 is a listed pseudogene. This CDR3 has 8 amino acids. CDR3 DNA sequence: TGTGCCAGCACCCCCCTGAGTTTC. Protein: CASTPLSF.

The CDR3 here is CASSPPGTGRTEAFF. The CDR3 DNA reads as TGTGCCAGCTCACCACCGGGGACAGGGAGAACTGAAGCTTTCTTT. This chain uses TRBV18 with TRBJ1-1; 9 nucleotides line up with TRBD1. This CDR3 has 15 amino acids. V lost 0 bases, J lost 5 bases, and 4 bases stayed unmatched. Germline V gene sequence: CDR1 KGHSH, CDR2 LQKENI. The variable domain in full, with the rest retrieved from reference TRBV18 and TRBJ1-1, is NAGVMQNPRHLVRRRGQEARLRCSPMKGHSHVYWYRQLPEEGLKFMVYLQKENIIDESGMPKERFSAEFPKEGPSILRIQQVVRGDSAAYFCASSPPGTGRTEAFFGQGTRLTVV.

In this sample, this clone turned up once. Distinct nucleotide sequences in the sample also encode this CDR3. V is TRBV7-8 and J is TRBJ1-5; unclear D gene. V lost 3 bases to trimming and J lost 4 bases, with 13 bases between them. The CDR3 runs 15 residues. Looked up from germline, CDR1 is SGHVS and CDR2 is FQNEAQ. CDR3 bases: TGTGCCAGCAGCTTTAGCGGAGGTTCAAATCAGCCCCAGCATTTT. Translation gives CASSFSGGSNQPQHF.

The chain couples TRBV7-8 to TRBJ2-7, with 11 nucleotides matching TRBD2. This CDR3 region has 13 residues. J gave up 5 bases and V 5 bases, and 2 bases lay outside the gene matches. Looked up from germline, CDR1 is SGHVS and CDR2 is FQNEAQ. In DNA form, the CDR3 reads TGTGCCAGCAGCACGACTAGCGGGGACGAGCAGTACTTC. It translates to CASSTTSGDEQYF.

Written as DNA, the CDR3 is TGTGCCAGCAGAGAGGACAGGGAGACAGATACGCAGTATTTT. This codes for CASREDRETDTQYF. The chain employs TRBV6-5 and TRBJ2-3, with TRBD1 matching over 8 bases. This CDR3 contains 14 residues. Losses at the gene ends were 6 bases for V and 3 bases for J; bases not matched to a gene: 5. The germline gives CDR1 MNHEY, CDR2 SVGAGI.

This chain joins TRBV6-5 and TRBJ2-3; D not resolved. This CDR3 comprises 12 residues. Germline V CDR1 and CDR2: MNHEY, SVGAGI. With 5 bases removed from V and 5 bases from J, the gap between germline ends came to 8 bases. The CDR3 loop reads CASSQNQDTQYF. CDR3 coding DNA: TGTGCCAGCAGTCAAAATCAAGATACGCAGTATTTT.

The genes are TRBV6-4 and TRBJ2-1, with TRBD2 matching 13 bases. Germline values: CDR1 MRHNA, CDR2 SNTAGT. The CDR3 sequence is 15 residues long. V lost 2 bases to trimming and J lost 8 bases; unmatched junction nucleotides: 3. CDR3 sequence reads: CASSDTSGRAHEQFF. The CDR3 DNA follows: TGTGCCAGCAGTGACACTAGCGGGAGGGCCCATGAGCAGTTCTTC.

The genes are TRBV6-1 and TRBJ2-3, with D possibly matching TRBD2 (5 bases). This CDR3 is built from 14 residues. In germline, CDR1 is MNHNS, CDR2 SASEGT. V lost 6 bases, J lost 0 bases, and 10 bases lay in between. In nucleotides, the CDR3 is TGTGCCAGCAGGAGGACTTCTAGCACAGATACGCAGTATTTT. Its translation: CASRRTSSTDTQYF.

The rearrangement links TRBV7-9 to TRBJ2-7, with 8 positions matching TRBD1. Trimming removed 1 base from V and 3 bases from J; junction bases left unmatched: 5. Germline CDR1 and CDR2: SEHNR and FQNEAQ (reference sequence). The CDR3 extends over 15 amino acids. CDR3 DNA: TGTGCCAGCAGCTTAGGTCGAGGACAGGGCTACGAGCAGTACTTC. Its protein product is CASSLGRGQGYEQYF. The full variable domain, completed using reference TRBV7-9 and TRBJ2-7, is DTGVSQNPRHKITKRGQNVTFRCDPISEHNRLYWYRQTLGQGPEFLTYFQNEAQLEKSRLLSDRFSAERPKGSFSTLEIQRTEQGDSAMYLCASSLGRGQGYEQYFGPGTRLTVT.

The chain uses TRBV7-9 and TRBJ1-2, with 8 bases that match TRBD1. V lost 2 bases, J lost 2 bases, and 1 base stayed unmatched. Looked up from germline, CDR1 is SEHNR and CDR2 is FQNEAQ (reference sequence). The CDR3 spans 14 residues. The CDR3 coding sequence is TGTGCCAGCAGCTTACGGACAGGGAACTATGGCTACACCTTC. Amino acids: CASSLRTGNYGYTF. The entire variable domain, with the rest obtained from reference TRBV7-9 and TRBJ1-2, is as follows: DTGVSQNPRHKITKRGQNVTFRCDPISEHNRLYWYRQTLGQGPEFLTYFQNEAQLEKSRLLSDRFSAERPKGSFSTLEIQRTEQGDSAMYLCASSLRTGNYGYTFGSGTRLTVV.

The gene calls are TRBV11-2 and TRBJ1-2; TRBD1 matches at 8 bases. The V gene end was trimmed by 5 bases and the J gene end by 6 bases; junction bases not matched to a gene: 8. Germline-derived CDR1 and CDR2 are SGHAT and FQNNGV. This CDR3 has 14 amino acids. The CDR3 DNA reads as TGTGCCAGCAGCAGGACAGGGATACGGAATGGCTACACCTTC. Amino acid sequence: CASSRTGIRNGYTF. The entire variable domain, with the rest obtained from reference TRBV11-2 and TRBJ1-2, is as follows: EAGVAQSPRYKIIEKRQSVAFWCNPISGHATLYWYQQILGQGPKLLIQFQNNGVVDDSQLPKDRFSAERLKGVDSTLKIQPAKLEDSAVYLCASSRTGIRNGYTFGSGTRLTVV.

The chain is built from TRBV18 and TRBJ2-1; 7 nucleotides match TRBD2. CDR1 is KGHSH and CDR2 is LQKENI in the germline V gene. The CDR3 sequence is 15 residues long. The J segment lost 6 bases and the V segment lost 3 bases, leaving 8 bases of the junction unmatched. CDR3 region: CASSPSGLPTNEQFF. CDR3 DNA sequence: TGTGCCAGCTCACCGTCGGGACTACCTACCAATGAGCAGTTCTTC.

The rearrangement uses TRBV15 and TRBJ2-4; no firm D call. Trimming removed 5 bases at V and 0 bases at J, with 8 bases between. This CDR3 spans 14 amino acids. Germline CDR1 and CDR2: LNHNV and YYDKDF (reference sequence). The CDR3 sequence is CATSSYIAKNIQYF. The CDR3 DNA reads TGTGCCACCAGCTCGTACATAGCCAAAAACATTCAGTACTTC.